This TCR beta chain was identified in a study of T cells in Graves' hyperthyroidism and ophthalmopathy. Study-wide results and limits: In the blood, most expanded thyroid clonotypes above 0.001 appeared as well.

Regarding this clonotype: The antigen remains unidentified.

Germline values: CDR1 SEHNR, CDR2 FQNEAQ (reference sequence). Trimming cost V 2 bases and J 6 bases, with 13 bases left between them. The CDR3 length is 14 residues. It was RNA transcripts that yielded the amplified TCR beta CDR3 regions. In the first-round RT-PCR of the TCR CDR3, the HTBI primer set was used. Via MiXCR, TCRdb re-called the multiplex PCR reads, giving one row per CDR3 protein. The table lists roughly 500,000 distinct CDR3 sequences, about 43% of them singletons. The genes are TRBV7-9 and TRBJ1-2; no clear D gene. The clonotype comes from an adult woman with Graves' disease, either hyperthyroidism or ophthalmopathy (not recorded which). The sample was peripheral blood or thyroid tissue (not recorded which). The CDR3 region is CASSLLSEGHGYTF. Here the CDR3 DNA reads TGTGCCAGCAGCTTACTCTCGGAGGGTCATGGCTACACCTTC.